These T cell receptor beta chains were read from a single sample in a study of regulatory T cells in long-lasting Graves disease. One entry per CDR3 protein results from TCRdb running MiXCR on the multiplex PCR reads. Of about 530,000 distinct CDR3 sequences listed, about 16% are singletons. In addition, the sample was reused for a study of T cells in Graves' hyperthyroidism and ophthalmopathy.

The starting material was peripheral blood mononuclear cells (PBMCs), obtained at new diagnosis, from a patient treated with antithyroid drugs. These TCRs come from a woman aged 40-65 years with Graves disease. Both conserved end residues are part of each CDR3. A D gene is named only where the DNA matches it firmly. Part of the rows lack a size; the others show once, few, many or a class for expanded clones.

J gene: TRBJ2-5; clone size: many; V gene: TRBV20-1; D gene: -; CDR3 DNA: TGCAGTGCTAGAGTATTCCTAAAAGAGACCCAGTACTTC; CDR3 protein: CSARVFLKETQYF
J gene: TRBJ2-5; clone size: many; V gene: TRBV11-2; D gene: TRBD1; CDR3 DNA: TGTGCCAGCAGCTTTACAGGGGGCAAGGAGACCCAGTACTTC; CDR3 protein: CASSFTGGKETQYF
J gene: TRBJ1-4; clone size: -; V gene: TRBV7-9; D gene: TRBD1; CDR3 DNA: TGTGCCAGCAGCTTAGCACAGGGGAAAGGGAGTGAAAAACTGTTTTTT; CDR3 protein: CASSLAQGKGSEKLFF
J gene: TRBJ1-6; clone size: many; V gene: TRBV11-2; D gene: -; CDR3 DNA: TGTGCCAGCAGCCTCCGGCCCCTCCACTTT; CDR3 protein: CASSLRPLHF
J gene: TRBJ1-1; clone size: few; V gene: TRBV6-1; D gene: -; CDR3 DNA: TGTGCCAGCAGGTGGTTGACAGCTCTGCACACTGAAGCTTTCTTT; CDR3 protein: CASRWLTALHTEAFF
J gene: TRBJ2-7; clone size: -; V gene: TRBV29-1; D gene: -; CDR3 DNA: TGCAGCGTTGAGGACGGGGGGCACGAGCAGTACTTC; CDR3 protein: CSVEDGGHEQYF
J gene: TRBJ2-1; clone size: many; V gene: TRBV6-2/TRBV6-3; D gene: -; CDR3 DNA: TGTGCCAGCAGTGAGCGAGGGACTCTTTTCGATGAGCAGTTCTTC; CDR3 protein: CASSERGTLFDEQFF
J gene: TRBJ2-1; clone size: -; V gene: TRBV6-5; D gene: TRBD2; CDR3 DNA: TGTGCCAGCAGTTACAGACTAGCGGGGGGGCCGCTACCTTACAATGAGCAGTTCTTC; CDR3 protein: CASSYRLAGGPLPYNEQFF
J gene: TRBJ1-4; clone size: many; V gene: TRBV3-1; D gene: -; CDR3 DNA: TGTGCCAGCAGTCCAAGAGACGGGTGGGGAAAACTGTTTTTT; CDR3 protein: CASSPRDGWGKLFF
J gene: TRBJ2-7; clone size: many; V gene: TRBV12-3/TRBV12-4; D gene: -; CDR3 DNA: TGTGCCAGCAGTTTATCTCTCGGCTACGAGCAGTACTTC; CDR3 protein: CASSLSLGYEQYF
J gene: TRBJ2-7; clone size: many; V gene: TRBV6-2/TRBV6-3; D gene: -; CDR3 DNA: TGTGCCAGCAGTTACGGCTGGGAGCAGTACTTC; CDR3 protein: CASSYGWEQYF
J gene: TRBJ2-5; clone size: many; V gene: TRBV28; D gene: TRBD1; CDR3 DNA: TGTGCCAGCAGTTTGGGGACAGGGTATCAAGAGACCCAGTACTTC; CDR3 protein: CASSLGTGYQETQYF
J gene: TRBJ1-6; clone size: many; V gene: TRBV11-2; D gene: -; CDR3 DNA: TGTGCCAGCAGCCCTCTACCGAATTCACCCCTCCACTTT; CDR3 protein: CASSPLPNSPLHF
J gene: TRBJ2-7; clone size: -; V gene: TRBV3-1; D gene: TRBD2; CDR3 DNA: TGTGCCAGCAGCCAAGAACTAGCGGGGGGGGTCTACGAGCAGTACTTC; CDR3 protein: CASSQELAGGVYEQYF
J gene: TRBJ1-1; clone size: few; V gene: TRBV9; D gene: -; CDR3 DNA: TGTGCCAGCAGCGGGGAGGGCCAGCCGAACACTGAAGCTTTCTTT; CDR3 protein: CASSGEGQPNTEAFF
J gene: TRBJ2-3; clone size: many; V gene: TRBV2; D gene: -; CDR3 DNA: TGTGCCAGCAGTGAACGGGCCGGAAGGGGGTTAGATACGCAGTATTTT; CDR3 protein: CASSERAGRGLDTQYF
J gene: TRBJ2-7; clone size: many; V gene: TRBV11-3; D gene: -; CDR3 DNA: TGTGCCAGCAGACCTGGACGGAGCCACTACGAGCAGTACTTC; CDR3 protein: CASRPGRSHYEQYF
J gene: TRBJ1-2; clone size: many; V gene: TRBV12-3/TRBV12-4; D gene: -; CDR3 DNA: TGTGCCAGCAGTTTGAGGCAGGGTGGCGGCTACACCTTC; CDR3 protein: CASSLRQGGGYTF
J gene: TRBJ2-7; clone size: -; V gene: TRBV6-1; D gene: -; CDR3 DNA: TGTGCCAGCAATCGGATGGTCCAAGGGGACAATGAGCAGTACTTC; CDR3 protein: CASNRMVQGDNEQYF
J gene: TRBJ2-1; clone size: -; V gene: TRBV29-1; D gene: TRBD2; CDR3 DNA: TGCAGCGTTGGGGGACTAGCGGGCTATTACAATGAGCAGTTCTTC; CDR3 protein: CSVGGLAGYYNEQFF
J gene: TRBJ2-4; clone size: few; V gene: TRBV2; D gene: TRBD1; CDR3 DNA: TGTGCCAGCAGTAGACGGGACAGGGTGGAAGTCATTCAGTACTTC; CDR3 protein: CASSRRDRVEVIQYF
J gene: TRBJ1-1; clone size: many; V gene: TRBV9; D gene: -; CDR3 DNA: TGTGCCAGCAGCGTAGGTGGCGGACCGAACACTGAAGCTTTCTTT; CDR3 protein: CASSVGGGPNTEAFF
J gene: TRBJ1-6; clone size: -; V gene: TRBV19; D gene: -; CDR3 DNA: TGTGCCAGTAGTATGGGGGTCATACCTAATTCACCCCTCCACTTT; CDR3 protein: CASSMGVIPNSPLHF
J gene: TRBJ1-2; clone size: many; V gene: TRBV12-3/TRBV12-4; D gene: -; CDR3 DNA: TGTGCCAGCAGTTTATCGGCAAGGGGCTACTATGGCTACACCTTC; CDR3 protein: CASSLSARGYYGYTF
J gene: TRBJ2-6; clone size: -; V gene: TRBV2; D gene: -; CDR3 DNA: TGTGCCAGCAGTGAACACTCTGGGGCCAACGTCCTGACTTTC; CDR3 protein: CASSEHSGANVLTF
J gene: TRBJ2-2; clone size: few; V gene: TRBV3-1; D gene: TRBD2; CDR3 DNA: TGTGCCAGCAGCCTCTCTAGCGGGGGGGCTCGAACCGGGGAGCTGTTTTTT; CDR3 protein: CASSLSSGGARTGELFF
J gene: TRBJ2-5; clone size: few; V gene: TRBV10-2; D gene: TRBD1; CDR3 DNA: TGCGCCAGCAGTGAAACCACCAGGGGGATCCAAGAGACCCAGTACTTC; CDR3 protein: CASSETTRGIQETQYF
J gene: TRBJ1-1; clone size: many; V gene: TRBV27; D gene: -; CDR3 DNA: TGTGCCAGCAGTCTGGCAGGGACAATCGAGAACACTGAAGCTTTCTTT; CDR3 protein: CASSLAGTIENTEAFF
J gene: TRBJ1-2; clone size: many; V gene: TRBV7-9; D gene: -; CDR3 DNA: TGTGCCAGCAGGACCGCCCTCTCGGGGAACTATGGCTACACCTTC; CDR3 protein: CASRTALSGNYGYTF
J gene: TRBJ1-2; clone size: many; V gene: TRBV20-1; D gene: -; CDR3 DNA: TGCAGTGCTAGATTGGACAGCTTCTATGGCTACACCTTC; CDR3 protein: CSARLDSFYGYTF
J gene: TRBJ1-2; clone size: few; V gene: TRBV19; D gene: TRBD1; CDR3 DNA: TGTGCCAGTAGTACCTTACTACCGGGACAGCATGGCTACACCTTC; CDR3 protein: CASSTLLPGQHGYTF
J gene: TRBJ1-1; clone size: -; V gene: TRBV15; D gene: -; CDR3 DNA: TGTGCCACCAGCAGAGATATAGTCAGGCCCATGAACACTGAAGCTTTCTTT; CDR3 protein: CATSRDIVRPMNTEAFF